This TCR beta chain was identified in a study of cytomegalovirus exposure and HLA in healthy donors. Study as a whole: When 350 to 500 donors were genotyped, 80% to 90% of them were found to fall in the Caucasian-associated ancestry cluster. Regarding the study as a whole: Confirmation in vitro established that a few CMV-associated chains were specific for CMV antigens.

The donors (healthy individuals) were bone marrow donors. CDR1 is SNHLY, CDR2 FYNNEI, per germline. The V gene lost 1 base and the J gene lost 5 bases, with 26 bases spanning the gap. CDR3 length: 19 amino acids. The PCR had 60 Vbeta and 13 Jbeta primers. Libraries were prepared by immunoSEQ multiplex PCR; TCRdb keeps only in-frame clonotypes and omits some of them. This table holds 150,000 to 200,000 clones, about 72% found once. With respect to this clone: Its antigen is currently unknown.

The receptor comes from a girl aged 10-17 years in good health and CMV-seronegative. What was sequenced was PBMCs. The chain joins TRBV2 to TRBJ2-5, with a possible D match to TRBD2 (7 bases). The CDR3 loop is CASSEGFGGGGLDGETQYF. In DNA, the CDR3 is TGTGCCAGCAGTGAAGGTTTCGGGGGCGGGGGTTTAGATGGGGAGACCCAGTACTTC.